One and the same sample provided the 25 T cell receptor beta chains below, sequenced in a study of shared clonotypes between healthy human individuals. CD8 cells classed as naive were CD45RO-negative and positively selected for CCR7, excluding terminally differentiated effector memory CD45RA+ cells. The assay was immunoSEQ multiplex PCR, and TCRdb's table has in-frame clones only and misses some. The sample carries just over 2,000,000 clones, about 95% recorded once. Sequenced: naive CD8+ T cells sorted from blood. These receptors all stem from a man aged 18 to 30 in good health.

The chain couples TRBV5-6 to TRBJ2-3; 11 bases are a match to TRBD1. The V segment lost 1 base and the J segment 2 bases; nucleotides outside the gene matches: 3. This CDR3 comprises 16 residues. The V gene's germline CDR1 is SGHDT and CDR2 YYEEEE. CDR3 region: CASSLTDRGHTDTQYF. Written as DNA, the CDR3 is TGTGCCAGCAGCTTGACGGACAGGGGGCACACAGATACGCAGTATTTT.

V gene TRBV5-6 combines with J gene TRBJ1-1; D ambiguous. The CDR3 length is 14 residues. Germline CDR1 and CDR2: SGHDT and YYEEEE. V lost 2 bases and J lost 4, with 12 bases in between. In DNA form, the CDR3 reads TGTGCCAGCAGCTTAGAGGGCTCGGGCACTGAAGCTTTCTTT. Protein product: CASSLEGSGTEAFF.

The V call is TRBV6-5, the J call TRBJ2-3; 12 bases are shared with TRBD2. The CDR3 consists of 15 residues. CDR1 is MNHEY and CDR2 is SVGAGI in the germline V gene. V lost 6 bases to trimming and J lost 3 bases; unmatched junction nucleotides: 4. Here the CDR3 reads CASSKLAGGTDTQYF. CDR3 nucleotides: TGTGCCAGCAGCAAACTAGCGGGAGGAACAGATACGCAGTATTTT.

The chain carries TRBV6-1 and TRBJ2-2, with D unresolved. The length of the CDR3 is 13 residues. The ends were cut back, 8 bases at V and 6 bases at J, with 13 bases in the middle. From germline, CDR1 is MNHNS and CDR2 SASEGT. CDR3 nucleotide sequence: TGTGCCAGCCCGAACAGAGTTTCCGGGGAGCTGTTTTTT. Translating it yields CASPNRVSGELFF.

In DNA, the CDR3 is TGTGCCAGCAGTGACTATGAACAGTTGCTGGAGACCCAGTACTTC. Its protein is CASSDYEQLLETQYF. This sequence joins TRBV2 and TRBJ2-5; D gene uncertain. The CDR3 has 15 amino acids. The V gene's germline CDR1 is SNHLY and CDR2 FYNNEI. The ends were cut back, 3 bases at V and 5 bases at J, with 16 bases in the middle.

This rearrangement joins TRBV29-1 to TRBJ1-1; D is perhaps TRBD1 (5 bases). Trimming took off 4 bases at V and 6 bases at J, with 12 bases between the two ends. The germline V gene encodes CDR1 SQVTM and CDR2 ANQGSEA. This CDR3 region has 12 residues. CDR3: CSVGGHSSEAFF. Written as DNA, the CDR3 is TGCAGCGTTGGGGGCCATAGTTCTGAAGCTTTCTTT.

The genes are TRBV7-9 and TRBJ2-7; the D is unclear. Per germline, CDR1 SEHNR and CDR2 FQNEAQ (reference sequence). V lost 5 bases, J lost 2 bases, and 7 bases lay in between. CDR3 size: 12 residues. CDR3 protein: CASSPLAYEQYF. The CDR3 region has the DNA TGTGCCAGCAGCCCCCTAGCCTACGAGCAGTACTTC.

The rearrangement uses TRBV7-6 and TRBJ2-3; TRBD2 matches 10 bases. Germline V lookup: CDR1 SGHVS, CDR2 FNYEAQ. Losses at the gene ends were 0 bases for V and 7 bases for J; bases not matched to a gene: 7. CDR3 length: 16 residues. Written as DNA, the CDR3 is TGTGCCAGCAGCTTAGCTGCTAGCGGGAGTAGGAATACGCAGTATTTT. This translates into CASSLAASGSRNTQYF.

V usage is TRBV29-1 and J usage is TRBJ2-1; 9 nucleotides agree with TRBD1. V dropped 4 bases and J dropped 10; count of bases not matched to a gene: 5. Germline V gene lookup returns CDR1 SQVTM and CDR2 ANQGSEA. The CDR3 totals 12 residues. CDR3 in DNA: TGCAGCGTTGGGGGACAGGGTGGGGAGCAGTTCTTC. This gives the protein CSVGGQGGEQFF.

The genes are TRBV5-1 and TRBJ2-1; D unresolved. The V end lost 0 bases, the J end lost 8 bases, and 15 bases lay between the germline ends. Germline V gives CDR1 SGHRS, CDR2 YFSETQ. CDR3 length: 15 residues. Here the CDR3 reads CASSLAVRIGDEQFF. The DNA of the CDR3 is TGCGCCAGCAGCTTGGCTGTCAGAATTGGAGATGAGCAGTTCTTC.

This chain uses TRBV6-5 with TRBJ2-2; TRBD1 agrees at 7 bases. This CDR3 has 15 residues. Trimming at V came to 6 bases and at J to 2 bases, leaving 6 bases not matched to a gene. Germline-derived CDR1 and CDR2 are MNHEY and SVGAGI. CDR3 coding DNA: TGTGCCAGCAGCCTAACAGGGGCCAACACCGGGGAGCTGTTTTTT. Translation: CASSLTGANTGELFF.

This chain joins TRBV9 and TRBJ1-1; D not certain. Germline assignment: CDR1 SGDLS and CDR2 YYNGEE. CDR3 size: 15 residues. With 0 bases removed from V and 1 base from J, the gap between germline ends came to 10 bases. This chain's CDR3 is CASSVVNGGNTEAFF. As DNA, the CDR3 is TGTGCCAGCAGCGTAGTAAACGGCGGGAACACTGAAGCTTTCTTT.

This clone appeared once. The chain has TRBV5-5 and TRBJ2-7, with 10 bases lining up with TRBD2. The CDR3 length is 14 residues. V was pared by 1 base and J by 6 bases, with 4 bases of the junction left unmatched. The V gene's germline CDR1 is SGHKS and CDR2 YYEKEE (reference sequence). Written as DNA, the CDR3 is TGTGCCAGCAGCTTGCTAGCGGGAGACAGCGAGCAGTACTTC. Amino acids: CASSLLAGDSEQYF.

The V call is TRBV29-1, the J call TRBJ1-1, with 7 bases that match TRBD1. Germline CDR1 reads SQVTM; CDR2 reads ANQGSEA. CDR3 size: 16 residues. Trimming cost V 7 bases and J 5 bases; bases outside gene matches: 19. The CDR3 DNA sequence: TGCAGCGCAATGGGACAGCCGGAGATTGTGGGGACTGAAGCTTTCTTT. It yields the protein CSAMGQPEIVGTEAFF.

This sequence joins TRBV4-2 and TRBJ2-1; 8 positions match TRBD1. Germline V CDR1 and CDR2: LGHNA, YNFKEQ. The CDR3 spans 18 residues. V lost 0 bases to trimming and J lost 3 bases; unmatched junction nucleotides: 10. CDR3 DNA: TGTGCCAGCAGCCAAGATCTGGTTGGGGACAGGAGCTACAATGAGCAGTTCTTC. Translated, it gives CASSQDLVGDRSYNEQFF.

The V call is TRBV14, the J call TRBJ2-1; a weak D match, TRBD2 (5 bases). The V end was cut by 0 bases, the J end by 6 bases, with 18 bases between. The germline V gene has CDR1 SGHDN and CDR2 FVKESK. CDR3 length: 17 amino acids. CDR3 sequence: CASSQDTSPPPTNEQFF. CDR3 DNA: TGTGCCAGCAGCCAAGATACTAGTCCTCCCCCCACCAATGAGCAGTTCTTC.

The chain has TRBV5-6 and TRBJ2-1, with a weak D call TRBD2 (6 bases). CDR3 size: 16 residues. Germline V CDR1 and CDR2: SGHDT, YYEEEE. Trimming cost V 4 bases and J 4 bases, with 18 bases left between them. The CDR3 region has the DNA TGTGCCAGCAGCCCCCTCGGGGGAATGTGGTACAATGAGCAGTTCTTC. Translation gives CASSPLGGMWYNEQFF.

The V call is TRBV6-1, the J call TRBJ2-1; D unresolved. Germline lookup yields CDR1 MNHNS and CDR2 SASEGT. V lost 2 bases, J lost 8 bases, and 16 bases lay in between. The CDR3 totals 15 residues. CDR3 nucleotides: TGTGCCAGCAGTGAACAGATTCTTTCAGGAGATGAGCAGTTCTTC. Residues: CASSEQILSGDEQFF.

This chain joins TRBV5-6 and TRBJ2-7; possibly TRBD2 for D (5 bases). The CDR3 has 13 amino acids. Germline CDR1 SGHDT, CDR2 YYEEEE. Trimming pared 5 bases from V and 4 bases from J, leaving 13 bases between. The CDR3 is CASRRWTGYEQYF. The CDR3, as DNA: TGTGCCAGCAGACGTTGGACGGGATACGAGCAGTACTTC.

The J gene is TRBJ1-2, the V gene TRBV4-3; D may be TRBD1 (5 bases). The CDR3 covers 16 residues. V was cut by 0 bases and J by 4 bases, with 15 bases left in between. Germline loops: CDR1 LGHNA, CDR2 YSLEER. CDR3 residues: CASSQDREAGSYGYTF. In DNA, the CDR3 is TGCGCCAGCAGCCAAGATCGGGAAGCAGGGAGCTATGGCTACACCTTC.

This sequence joins TRBV4-1 and TRBJ2-7; 7 positions agree with TRBD2. Germline-derived CDR1 and CDR2 are MGHRA and YSYEKL. Unmatched junction bases numbered 13, after V lost 3 bases and J lost 5 bases. CDR3 size: 16 residues. DNA for the CDR3: TGCGCCAGCAGCCATGCCCCGGGACTACCCTCGGACGAGCAGTACTTC. Translated: CASSHAPGLPSDEQYF.

The sample holds one count of this clone. The chain is built from TRBV19 and TRBJ1-2, with TRBD1 matching over 8 bases. After removal of 7 bases from V and 5 bases from J, the junction contained 9 bases not matched to a gene. CDR3 length: 14 amino acids. Germline values: CDR1 LNHDA, CDR2 SQIVND (reference sequence). In DNA form, the CDR3 reads TGTGCCAGTACCGATGGACAGGGTCCTTATGGCTACACCTTC. Protein: CASTDGQGPYGYTF.

The chain couples TRBV27 to TRBJ1-5; the D gene is possibly TRBD1 (5 bases). Germline V lookup: CDR1 MNHEY, CDR2 SMNVEV (reference sequence). This CDR3 spans 17 amino acids. V lost 3 bases and J lost 0, with 15 bases in between. CDR3 loop: CASSLQGGLYSNQPQHF. As DNA, the CDR3 is TGTGCCAGCAGTTTGCAGGGAGGGCTTTATAGCAATCAGCCCCAGCATTTT.

This clone was recorded only once. The V call is TRBV7-9, the J call TRBJ1-3; D is unresolved. V lost 3 bases and J lost 2, with 8 bases in between. Germline V gene lookup returns CDR1 SEHNR and CDR2 FQNEAQ (reference sequence). The CDR3 is made up of 14 amino acids. CDR3 region: CASSFGSAGNTIYF. The DNA of the CDR3 is TGTGCCAGCAGCTTCGGTAGTGCTGGAAACACCATATATTTT.

The chain is built from TRBV19 and TRBJ1-1; D perhaps matches TRBD1 (6 bases). Germline CDR1 reads LNHDA; CDR2 reads SQIVND (reference sequence). Between the trimmed V and J ends, which lost 6 bases and 4 bases, there was a span of 15 bases. The CDR3 has 14 amino acids. In nucleotides, the CDR3 is TGTGCCAGTAGCAGAGCCGGGACACTCACTGAAGCTTTCTTT. Protein sequence: CASSRAGTLTEAFF.